This entry lists 16 T cell receptor beta chains sequenced from one sample in a study of OX40 agonist ivuxolimab in advanced cancers. This table comes from immunoSEQ multiplex PCR, and its TCRdb copy is limited to in-frame clones, with some not included. The table has 72,000 or so clones, 70% to 90% seen once. The sequences come from CD4+ or CD8+ T cells sorted from blood, collected in a trial of the OX40 agonist ivuxolimab. The receptors come from an adult with an advanced solid tumor such as melanoma, head and neck, liver or kidney cancer.

This clone was detected only once. The V gene is TRBV4-3, the J gene TRBJ2-1; 10 bases map to TRBD2. The trim removed 0 bases at V and 2 bases at J, leaving 16 bases unmatched. The CDR3 has 21 amino acids. Looked up from germline, CDR1 is LGHNA and CDR2 is YSLEER. The CDR3 DNA sequence: TGCGCCAGCAGCCAAGATCTTAGAAGCGCTAGCGGGAGTGGGACCTACAATGAGCAGTTCTTC. Amino acids: CASSQDLRSASGSGTYNEQFF.

The rearrangement joins TRBV6-1 to TRBJ2-3; tentatively, D is TRBD1 or TRBD2 (5 bases each). The V gene lost 0 bases and the J gene lost 3 bases, with 13 bases spanning the gap. This CDR3 comprises 16 residues. CDR1 and CDR2 from the germline V gene are MNHNS and SASEGT. DNA of the CDR3: TGTGCCAGCAGTGAAGCCTTGGGACCACGAACAGATACGCAGTATTTT. Its translation: CASSEALGPRTDTQYF.

The chain combines TRBV9 with TRBJ2-1; D unclear. This CDR3 has 12 amino acids. V lost 3 bases and J 2 bases, leaving 3 bases between the germline ends. From germline, CDR1 is SGDLS and CDR2 YYNGEE. The CDR3 DNA reads as TGTGCCAGCAGCGGCCCCTACAATGAGCAGTTCTTC. Translation gives CASSGPYNEQFF.

J is TRBJ1-2 and V is TRBV9; D is uncertain. In germline, CDR1 is SGDLS, CDR2 YYNGEE. The V and J ends lost 2 bases and 3 bases respectively, with 14 bases between them. The CDR3 sequence is 15 residues long. CDR3 in amino acids: CASSVLGNGDYGYTF. The DNA of the CDR3 is TGTGCCAGCAGCGTTCTGGGAAACGGGGACTATGGCTACACCTTC. The full variable domain, in which reference TRBV9 and TRBJ1-2 provide the parts outside the CDR3, is DSGVTQTPKHLITATGQRVTLRCSPRSGDLSVYWYQQSLDQGLQFLIQYYNGEERAKGNILERFSAQQFPDLHSELNLSSLELGDSALYFCASSVLGNGDYGYTFGSGTRLTVV.

The count of this clone is one. J is TRBJ1-2 and V is TRBV6-6; 8 bases agree with TRBD1. With V trimmed by 8 bases and J by 2 bases, 7 bases remained unmatched. Germline V gene sequence: CDR1 MNHNY, CDR2 SVGAGI (reference sequence). The CDR3 is made up of 14 amino acids. The DNA of the CDR3 is TGTGCCAGCGCGACCGACAGGGGAAACTATGGCTACACCTTC. Its protein product is CASATDRGNYGYTF.

CDR3 nucleotides: TGTGCCAGCAGCACCATTACAGGGGTTAGAGGCTACACCTTC. Amino acids: CASSTITGVRGYTF. The chain employs TRBV7-2 and TRBJ1-2; TRBD1 agrees at 7 bases. V gave up 5 bases and J gave up 8 bases; unmatched junction bases: 11. Germline V CDR1 and CDR2: SGHTA, FQGNSA. The CDR3 consists of 14 residues.

This chain joins TRBV10-3 and TRBJ1-3, with D hard to call. The CDR3 covers 18 residues. Trimming left V 5 bases short and J 0 bases short, with 20 bases between. Germline CDR1 reads ENHRY; CDR2 reads SYGVKD. The CDR3, as DNA: TGTGCCATCAGTCCCCCCCCCGGGTTAGTCCCCTCTGGAAACACCATATATTTT. Translation gives CAISPPPGLVPSGNTIYF.

This chain uses TRBV6-6 with TRBJ1-6, with D perhaps matching TRBD1 (6 bases). The CDR3 has 14 residues. V was clipped by 6 bases and J by 8 bases, with 14 bases between them. Germline V gene lookup returns CDR1 MNHNY and CDR2 SVGAGI (reference sequence). The CDR3: CASRSGGSDSPLHF. For the CDR3, the DNA is TGTGCCAGCAGGTCCGGGGGCTCAGATTCACCCCTCCACTTT.

The chain has TRBV10-3 and TRBJ2-1, with 10 bases lining up with TRBD2. Germline assignment: CDR1 ENHRY and CDR2 SYGVKD. Trimming at V came to 2 bases and at J to 7 bases, leaving 5 bases not matched to a gene. CDR3 size: 15 residues. The CDR3 DNA sequence: TGTGCCATCAGTGAGCGTCTAGCGGGGGTGAATGAGCAGTTCTTC. Its protein is CAISERLAGVNEQFF.

The rearrangement joins TRBV27 to TRBJ2-3, with 10 bases lining up with TRBD2. The CDR3 totals 16 residues. Trimming took 1 base from V and 4 from J; bases not matched to a gene: 5. Germline values: CDR1 MNHEY, CDR2 SMNVEV (reference sequence). CDR3 nucleotides: TGTGCCAGCAGTTTATATAGCGGGAGGTATGCAGATACGCAGTATTTT. Protein sequence: CASSLYSGRYADTQYF.

J is TRBJ1-5 and V is TRBV6-6, with D possibly being TRBD1 (6 bases). Deletions cut 6 bases from V and 1 base from J, with 10 bases between. Looked up from germline, CDR1 is MNHNY and CDR2 is SVGAGI (reference sequence). The CDR3 extends over 14 amino acids. This CDR3 is CASSPQGSNQPQHF. CDR3 in DNA: TGTGCCAGCAGCCCACAGGGAAGCAATCAGCCCCAGCATTTT.

The chain employs TRBV5-6 and TRBJ1-2; D ambiguous. CDR3 length: 13 residues. The germline gives CDR1 SGHDT, CDR2 YYEEEE. The V end was cut by 4 bases, the J end by 7 bases, with 14 bases between. CDR3 region: CASSADGSFGYTF. The DNA for the CDR3 is TGTGCCAGCAGCGCGGACGGATCCTTTGGCTACACCTTC.

The CDR3 DNA is TGTGCCAGCTCACCTAGGACAGGCCAATACAATGAGCAGTTCTTC. It codes for CASSPRTGQYNEQFF. V and J are TRBV18 and TRBJ2-1; 7 nucleotides align to TRBD1. The CDR3 is made up of 15 amino acids. The germline V gene encodes CDR1 KGHSH and CDR2 LQKENI. V lost 3 bases and J lost 4; bases outside the gene matches: 6.

The rearrangement uses TRBV28 and TRBJ1-6, with 7 nucleotides matching TRBD1. CDR3 size: 15 residues. Germline V CDR1 and CDR2: MDHEN, SYDVKM. V lost 5 bases, J lost 7 bases, and 8 bases stayed unmatched. The CDR3 reads CASSPPGQNNSPLHF. CDR3 bases: TGTGCCAGCAGTCCTCCGGGACAGAACAATTCACCCCTCCACTTT.

The chain has TRBV7-9 and TRBJ1-4, with 9 bases identical to TRBD1. The CDR3 contains 15 residues. V was clipped by 1 base and J by 8 bases; unmatched bases: 5. Germline V gives CDR1 SEHNR, CDR2 FQNEAQ (reference sequence). The CDR3 here is CASSLGDRVGEKLFF. CDR3 sequence (DNA): TGTGCCAGCAGCTTAGGGGACAGGGTTGGGGAAAAACTGTTTTTT.

The chain employs TRBV11-2 and TRBJ2-6, with 7 positions matching TRBD1. Germline loops: CDR1 SGHAT, CDR2 FQNNGV. Unmatched junction bases numbered 6, after V lost 6 bases and J lost 1 base. This CDR3 region has 16 residues. CDR3 nucleotides: TGTGCCAGCAGGGACAGGCACAATTCTGGGGCCAACGTCCTGACTTTC. This translates into CASRDRHNSGANVLTF.